The rows below give T cell receptor beta chains drawn from one sample of a study of T cells in Graves' hyperthyroidism and ophthalmopathy. Each CDR3 protein gets one entry after TCRdb re-called the multiplex PCR reads with MiXCR. The sample lists about 420,000 distinct CDR3 sequences, roughly 13% seen once, with approximately 5.3% in the top ten. Sequencing input: blood. The receptors shown here come from a woman aged 18-30 years with Graves' hyperthyroidism. Both conserved end residues are part of each CDR3. The D gene is left open where the match is weak. Clone size, where shown, is once, few, many, or a class for clones that have expanded.

d_gene,v_gene,j_gene,abundance,CDR3nt,CDR3aa
-,TRBV7-8,TRBJ2-3,-,TGTGCCAGCAGCTTAGAAACCGACCCTAGCACAGATACGCAGTATTTT,CASSLETDPSTDTQYF
-,TRBV6-2/TRBV6-3,TRBJ1-5,-,TGTGCCAGCAGTCAAGGCAGGAGAAGCAATCAGCCCCAGCATTTT,CASSQGRRSNQPQHF
-,TRBV19,TRBJ1-1,few,TGTGCCAGTAGATGGGGCCCGAACACTGAAGCTTTCTTT,CASRWGPNTEAFF
-,TRBV30,TRBJ1-2,many,TGTGCCTGGAAAAAGGGAGGCTATGGCTACACCTTC,CAWKKGGYGYTF
-,TRBV7-9,TRBJ2-1,many,TGTGCCAGCAGCTTAGAGCAGGGTACAAATGAGCAGTTCTTC,CASSLEQGTNEQFF
-,TRBV7-2,TRBJ2-1,many,TGTGCCAGCAGCGTTGGGCTCCCCCCCAATGAGCAGTTCTTC,CASSVGLPPNEQFF
TRBD2,TRBV2,TRBJ2-7,many,TGTGCCAGCAGTAGCGGGAACTCCTACGAGCAGTACTTC,CASSSGNSYEQYF
-,TRBV10-3,TRBJ2-7,-,TGTACCATCAGTGAGCAGGGGAAGCGGGTATCAGGCGAGCAGTACTTC,CTISEQGKRVSGEQYF
-,TRBV28,TRBJ2-7,many,TGTGCCAGCTCCATGGGGCGGGGAGGCGCCTACGAGCAGTACTTC,CASSMGRGGAYEQYF
-,TRBV20-1,TRBJ1-1,-,TGCAGTGCTCCCTCACTCGTAGGAAACACTGAAGCTTTCTTT,CSAPSLVGNTEAFF